These 12 T cell receptor beta chains share one sample of origin, sequenced in a study of blood T cell repertoires in COVID-19. Here immunoSEQ multiplex PCR was the method, and the copy in TCRdb shows in-frame clones only, minus some. The data hold 70,000 to 75,000 clones, with 79% observed a single time. Sequenced input: peripheral blood. The source is a man aged 60 to 69 with active or convalescent COVID-19.

This sequence joins TRBV18 and TRBJ1-3; D gene ambiguous. This CDR3 is built from 16 residues. Germline-derived CDR1 and CDR2 are KGHSH and LQKENI. The ends were cut back, 2 bases at V and 0 bases at J, with 11 bases in the middle. The CDR3 reads CASSPTKGVSGNTIYF. CDR3 nucleotides: TGTGCCAGCTCACCAACCAAGGGAGTCTCTGGAAACACCATATATTTT. Full variable domain (outside the CDR3, taken from reference TRBV18 and TRBJ1-3): NAGVMQNPRHLVRRRGQEARLRCSPMKGHSHVYWYRQLPEEGLKFMVYLQKENIIDESGMPKERFSAEFPKEGPSILRIQQVVRGDSAAYFCASSPTKGVSGNTIYFGEGSWLTVV.

Turning to this clone: This CDR3 is also generated by other DNA sequences in the sample. The V call is TRBV19, the J call TRBJ2-7; 9 nucleotides align to TRBD1. Germline loops: CDR1 LNHDA, CDR2 SQIVND (reference sequence). This CDR3 region has 15 residues. Trimming cost V 1 base and J 3 bases; bases outside gene matches: 4. In DNA, the CDR3 is TGTGCCAGTAGTATAGCAGGGACAGGGAACTACGAGCAGTACTTC. Its protein product is CASSIAGTGNYEQYF. The full variable domain, its missing parts supplied by reference TRBV19 and TRBJ2-7, is DGGITQSPKYLFRKEGQNVTLSCEQNLNHDAMYWYRQDPGQGLRLIYYSQIVNDFQKGDIAEGYSVSREKKESFPLTVTSAQKNPTAFYLCASSIAGTGNYEQYFGPGTRLTVT.

This clone has more than one count but fewer than ten. The chain recombines TRBV28 with TRBJ2-5; 10 bases fit TRBD2. The CDR3 sequence is 15 residues long. Trimming at V came to 4 bases and at J to 5 bases, leaving 7 bases not matched to a gene. Germline V gene data show CDR1 as MDHEN and CDR2 as SYDVKM. The CDR3 sequence: CASSSGLAWGETQYF. The CDR3 DNA reads as TGTGCCAGCAGTTCGGGACTAGCGTGGGGGGAGACCCAGTACTTC.

In its sample, this clone was seen once. The chain is built from TRBV5-6 and TRBJ2-3; D unresolved. This CDR3 is 13 amino acids long. Germline V gene lookup returns CDR1 SGHDT and CDR2 YYEEEE. Trimming removed 3 bases at V and 1 base at J, with 6 bases between. As DNA, the CDR3 is TGTGCCAGCAGCTCCCCGGGCACAGATACGCAGTATTTT. Translation: CASSSPGTDTQYF.

V usage is TRBV19 and J usage is TRBJ2-3; 9 nucleotides match TRBD1. The CDR3 loop spans 13 amino acids. The ends lost 8 bases at V and 5 bases at J; junction bases unmatched: 5. The germline CDR1 and CDR2 sequences are LNHDA and SQIVND (reference sequence). CDR3 DNA sequence: TGTGCCAGTTGGGACAGGGAGGGAGATACGCAGTATTTT. As protein: CASWDREGDTQYF.

The J gene is TRBJ1-3, the V gene TRBV28; tentative D call: TRBD1 (5 bases). The germline V and J ends were trimmed by 8 bases and 0 bases, with 14 bases remaining between them. The germline V gene encodes CDR1 MDHEN and CDR2 SYDVKM. The CDR3 consists of 15 residues. The CDR3 region is CASCTIDSSGNTIYF. In DNA, the CDR3 is TGTGCCAGCTGCACCATCGACAGCTCTGGAAACACCATATATTTT. Together with reference TRBV28 and TRBJ1-3, the CDR3 gives the full variable domain: DVKVTQSSRYLVKRTGEKVFLECVQDMDHENMFWYRQDPGLGLRLIYFSYDVKMKEKGDIPEGYSVSREKKERFSLILESASTNQTSMYLCASCTIDSSGNTIYFGEGSWLTVV.

A single count supports this clone. This chain uses TRBV5-4 with TRBJ2-1; TRBD2 agrees at 13 bases. Per germline, CDR1 SGHNT and CDR2 YYREEE (reference sequence). The V gene end was trimmed by 4 bases and the J gene end by 8 bases; junction bases not matched to a gene: 6. This CDR3 comprises 15 residues. This CDR3 is CASSKTSGGHDEQFF. The CDR3 DNA reads TGTGCCAGCAGCAAGACTAGCGGGGGGCACGATGAGCAGTTCTTC.

The chain couples TRBV29-1 to TRBJ2-1; TRBD2 might be the D (5 bases). CDR1 is SQVTM and CDR2 is ANQGSEA in the germline V gene. V lost 7 bases, J lost 0 bases, and 13 bases lay in between. The CDR3 sequence is 14 residues long. The CDR3 DNA sequence: TGCAGCGCCCGATCGGGAATCTCCTACAATGAGCAGTTCTTC. Encoded protein: CSARSGISYNEQFF.

This chain connects TRBV2 to TRBJ2-7; D call uncertain. Trimming removed 5 bases at V and 0 bases at J, with 5 bases between. Germline V gene sequence: CDR1 SNHLY, CDR2 FYNNEI. This CDR3 region has 12 residues. This chain's CDR3 is CASSSVSYEQYF. CDR3 DNA: TGTGCCAGCAGTTCGGTCTCCTACGAGCAGTACTTC.

This chain joins TRBV7-9 and TRBJ1-2, with 9 bases matching TRBD1. The junction had 9 bases not matched to a gene; V was cut back by 5 bases and J by 8 bases. Germline CDR1 and CDR2: SEHNR and FQNEAQ (reference sequence). The CDR3 totals 14 residues. CDR3 loop: CASSPGQGTAGYTF. The DNA for the CDR3 is TGTGCCAGCAGCCCAGGACAGGGGACGGCGGGCTACACCTTC.

The chain carries TRBV27 and TRBJ2-7; TRBD1 matches at 8 bases. The CDR3 spans 16 residues. Looked up from germline, CDR1 is MNHEY and CDR2 is SMNVEV (reference sequence). After removal of 4 bases from V and 2 bases from J, the junction contained 10 bases not matched to a gene. The DNA of the CDR3 is TGTGCCAGCAGTTCCAGGCAGGGGGCTCACCCCTACGAGCAGTACTTC. Its protein is CASSSRQGAHPYEQYF.

CDR3 loop: CASSLALAASYNEQFF. The CDR3 DNA follows: TGTGCCAGCAGCTTGGCCCTAGCGGCCTCCTACAATGAGCAGTTCTTC. This chain connects TRBV5-4 to TRBJ2-1; 7 bases line up with TRBD2. The CDR3 contains 16 residues. Germline assignment: CDR1 SGHNT and CDR2 YYREEE (reference sequence). J gave up 0 bases and V 0 bases, and 3 bases lay outside the gene matches.